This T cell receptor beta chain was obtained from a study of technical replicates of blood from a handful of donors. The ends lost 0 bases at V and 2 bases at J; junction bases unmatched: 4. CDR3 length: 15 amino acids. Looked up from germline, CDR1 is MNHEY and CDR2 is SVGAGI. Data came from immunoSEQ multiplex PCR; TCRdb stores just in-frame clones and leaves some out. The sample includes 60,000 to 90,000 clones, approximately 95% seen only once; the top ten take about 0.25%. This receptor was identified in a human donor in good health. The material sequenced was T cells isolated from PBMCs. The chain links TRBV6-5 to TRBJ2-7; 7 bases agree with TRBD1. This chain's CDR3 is CASSYSIGQAYEQYF. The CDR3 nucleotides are TGTGCCAGCAGTTACTCGATTGGACAGGCCTACGAGCAGTACTTC.